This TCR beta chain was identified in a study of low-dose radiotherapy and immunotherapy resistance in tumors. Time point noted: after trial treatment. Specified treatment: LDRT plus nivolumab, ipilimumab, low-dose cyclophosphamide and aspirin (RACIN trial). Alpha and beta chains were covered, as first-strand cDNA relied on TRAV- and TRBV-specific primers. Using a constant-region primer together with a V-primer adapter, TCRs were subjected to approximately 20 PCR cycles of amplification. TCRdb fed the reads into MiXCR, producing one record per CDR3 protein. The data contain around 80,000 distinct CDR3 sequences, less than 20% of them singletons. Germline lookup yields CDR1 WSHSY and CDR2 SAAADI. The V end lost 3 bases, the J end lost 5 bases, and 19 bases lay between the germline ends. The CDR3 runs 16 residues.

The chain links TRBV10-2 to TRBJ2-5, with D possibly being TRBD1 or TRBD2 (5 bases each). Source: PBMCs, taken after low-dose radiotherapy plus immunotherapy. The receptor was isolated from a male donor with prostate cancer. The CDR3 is CASSDPRGFEGETQYF. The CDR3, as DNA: TGCGCCAGCAGTGACCCTCGGGGCTTCGAGGGGGAGACCCAGTACTTC.